These 21 T cell receptor beta chains originate from one sample sequenced in a study of blood T cells in healthy people across ages. It was with a sample-barcoded 5' primer and a J-beta primer mix that a second PCR of roughly 6 to 12 cycles was run. Via MiXCR, TCRdb re-called the 5' RACE reads, giving one row per CDR3 protein. The table shows under 800,000 distinct CDR3 sequences, with around 40% occurring only once. Sequencing input: blood. These receptors originate from a woman aged 60-75 years in good health.

V and J are TRBV24-1 and TRBJ2-7, with TRBD2 matching over 7 bases. CDR1 is KGHDR, CDR2 SFDVKD, per germline. The V segment lost 3 bases and the J segment 5 bases; nucleotides outside the gene matches: 6. This CDR3 is built from 14 residues. The CDR3 DNA follows: TGTGCCACCAGTGATAGCGGTCGGGGGGACGAGCAGTACTTC. Its protein is CATSDSGRGDEQYF.

This clonotype was seen only a few times. V is TRBV11-2 and J is TRBJ2-1; 7 bases agree with TRBD2. V was clipped by 1 base and J by 8 bases; unmatched bases: 8. This CDR3 is built from 15 residues. CDR1 is SGHAT and CDR2 is FQNNGV in the germline V gene. The CDR3 DNA follows: TGTGCCAGCAGCTTAGTAGCAGGGAGGGTTCATGAGCAGTTCTTC. Protein: CASSLVAGRVHEQFF.

The genes are TRBV20-1 and TRBJ1-2; D is possibly TRBD1 (5 bases). CDR3 size: 16 residues. Trimming took 4 bases from V and 4 from J, leaving 22 bases between them. CDR1 and CDR2 (germline): DFQATT, SNEGSKA (reference sequence). In nucleotides, the CDR3 is TGCAGTGCTACCTCCCCCGATCGTAAGAGGGGCTATGGCTACACCTTC. This translates into CSATSPDRKRGYGYTF.

V usage is TRBV7-2 and J usage is TRBJ2-3, with 7 bases lining up with TRBD2. V dropped 2 bases and J dropped 6; count of bases not matched to a gene: 8. This CDR3 has 15 amino acids. The germline V gene has CDR1 SGHTA and CDR2 FQGNSA. In DNA, the CDR3 is TGTGCCAGCAGCTTAAACGGCGGGAGTGGGGATACGCAGTATTTT. This codes for CASSLNGGSGDTQYF.

The J gene is TRBJ1-1, the V gene TRBV14; D gene ambiguous. The CDR3 length is 14 residues. Germline CDR1 reads SGHDN; CDR2 reads FVKESK. The V end was cut by 8 bases, the J end by 6 bases, with 19 bases between. CDR3 in amino acids: CASQDSVGSAEAFF. CDR3 DNA sequence: TGTGCCAGCCAAGATTCAGTGGGGAGTGCTGAAGCTTTCTTT.

The gene calls are TRBV5-1 and TRBJ1-2, with 8 bases matching TRBD1. The CDR3 extends over 18 amino acids. V lost 2 bases and J lost 4; bases outside the gene matches: 16. Germline V CDR1 and CDR2: SGHRS, YFSETQ. The CDR3: CASSLSASGQGARYGYTF. The DNA for the CDR3 is TGCGCCAGCAGCTTATCCGCAAGCGGACAGGGAGCCCGCTATGGCTACACCTTC.

The chain has TRBV3-1 and TRBJ2-1; TRBD2 matches 10 bases. The junction had 8 bases not matched to a gene; V was cut back by 0 bases and J by 9 bases. The V gene's germline CDR1 is LGHDT and CDR2 YNNKEL (reference sequence). The CDR3 runs 16 residues. The CDR3 loop reads CASSQERSGRGGEQFF. Here the CDR3 DNA reads TGTGCCAGCAGCCAAGAGAGGAGCGGGAGGGGGGGTGAGCAGTTCTTC.

This clonotype turned up a few times. The chain links TRBV6-1 to TRBJ2-3, with 10 bases lining up with TRBD1. V was pared by 4 bases and J by 1 base, with 5 bases of the junction left unmatched. The CDR3 contains 16 residues. Germline CDR1 reads MNHNS; CDR2 reads SASEGT. CDR3 DNA: TGTGCCAGCAGTGGACGGGACAGGGGTGGCACAGATACGCAGTATTTT. Protein: CASSGRDRGGTDTQYF.

The rearrangement links TRBV3-1 to TRBJ1-2; 10 nucleotides match TRBD1. The CDR3 covers 16 residues. V was clipped by 1 base and J by 5 bases; unmatched bases: 7. CDR1 and CDR2 (germline): LGHDT, YNNKEL (reference sequence). CDR3 sequence reads: CASSQAPGTGVYGYTF. The CDR3 region has the DNA TGTGCCAGCAGCCAAGCCCCCGGGACAGGGGTTTATGGCTACACCTTC.

CDR3 coding DNA: TGCAGTGCTAGAGGAGGGACTCCCGTCCCCTACGAGCAGTACTTC. It yields the protein CSARGGTPVPYEQYF. The chain links TRBV20-1 to TRBJ2-7; D is possibly TRBD2 (6 bases). The CDR3 extends over 15 amino acids. Trimming pared 1 base from V and 2 bases from J, leaving 15 bases between. CDR1 is DFQATT, CDR2 SNEGSKA, per germline (reference sequence).

The rearrangement joins TRBV18 to TRBJ2-1, with D unresolved. CDR1 is KGHSH and CDR2 is LQKENI in the germline V gene. The V and J ends lost 2 bases and 4 bases respectively, with 18 bases between them. The CDR3 is 17 residues long. CDR3 coding DNA: TGTGCCAGCTCACCAAATCAGCTCGGCGATGTGTACAATGAGCAGTTCTTC. Amino acid sequence: CASSPNQLGDVYNEQFF.

This chain uses TRBV15 with TRBJ2-5, with TRBD2 as a possible D gene (5 bases). CDR1 and CDR2 from the germline V gene are LNHNV and YYDKDF (reference sequence). Trimming cost V 1 base and J 11 bases, with 20 bases left between them. This CDR3 region has 15 residues. In DNA form, the CDR3 reads TGTGCCACCAGCAGAGCCCGGGGATCCTACAATGAGCAGTACTTC. This gives the protein CATSRARGSYNEQYF.

CDR3 residues: CASMQVENSPLHF. The CDR3 DNA is TGTGCCAGCATGCAGGTCGAAAACTCACCCCTCCACTTT. V gene TRBV2 combines with J gene TRBJ1-6; D not resolved. Germline-derived CDR1 and CDR2 are SNHLY and FYNNEI. V shed 7 bases and J shed 10 bases, with 14 bases lying between them. The CDR3 length is 13 residues.

The table lists this clonotype with a few counts. The chain joins TRBV7-3 to TRBJ2-3; 7 nucleotides line up with TRBD2. CDR1 SGHTA and CDR2 FQGTGA come from the germline V gene. After removal of 4 bases from V and 4 bases from J, the junction contained 8 bases not matched to a gene. CDR3 length: 15 residues. The CDR3 nucleotides read TGTGCCAGCAGCTCTTATTCGGGGGGTGCAGATACGCAGTATTTT. It translates to CASSSYSGGADTQYF.

The chain recombines TRBV4-2 with TRBJ2-7; 10 nucleotides agree with TRBD2. V lost 0 bases, J lost 6 bases, and 8 bases stayed unmatched. The CDR3 extends over 16 amino acids. Germline loops: CDR1 LGHNA, CDR2 YNFKEQ. CDR3 nucleotides: TGTGCCAGCAGCCAAGATCTACTAGCGGGATACAGCGAGCAGTACTTC. It yields the protein CASSQDLLAGYSEQYF.

As to this clonotype: Germline and junction disagree at one end, which may indicate a read error. This chain links TRBV7-9 with TRBJ2-7; 14 bases fit TRBD2. Germline-derived CDR1 and CDR2 are SEHNR and FQNEAQ (reference sequence). This CDR3 comprises 17 residues. CDR3 nucleotides: TGTGCCAGCAGCGGATGGACTAGCGGGGGGCGCTCCCACGAGCAGTACTTC. Protein: CASSGWTSGGRSHEQYF.

This clonotype appeared many times. This chain links TRBV29-1 with TRBJ2-5; the match to TRBD2 covers 13 bases. The CDR3 length is 15 residues. The J segment lost 4 bases and the V segment lost 6 bases, leaving 8 bases of the junction unmatched. The germline V gene has CDR1 SQVTM and CDR2 ANQGSEA. CDR3 amino acids: CSVDTSGGASETQYF. CDR3 DNA: TGCAGCGTGGATACTAGCGGGGGGGCCTCAGAGACCCAGTACTTC.

In the case of this clonotype: A single base separates this from a much larger clone, so it may be a read error. The rearrangement links TRBV6-5 to TRBJ2-3; 8 bases map to TRBD1. Germline V lookup: CDR1 MNHEY, CDR2 SVGAGI. The CDR3 loop spans 14 amino acids. CDR3 DNA: TGTGCCAGCAGGCGCGGACAGGGCACAGATACGCGGTATTTT. Residues: CASRRGQGTDTRYF.

The gene calls are TRBV3-1 and TRBJ1-2; D not certain. The CDR3 contains 12 residues. Per the germline V gene, CDR1 is LGHDT and CDR2 is YNNKEL (reference sequence). V shed 1 base and J shed 8 bases, with 8 bases lying between them. CDR3 bases: TGTGCCAGCAGCCAAGGCAGGCAGGGCTACACCTTC. It encodes CASSQGRQGYTF. Variable domain in full (rest from reference TRBV3-1 and TRBJ1-2): DTAVSQTPKYLVTQMGNDKSIKCEQNLGHDTMYWYKQDSKKFLKIMFSYNNKELIINETVPNRFSPKSPDKAHLNLHINSLELGDSAVYFCASSQGRQGYTFGSGTRLTVV.

The chain uses TRBV4-3 and TRBJ2-3, with 7 bases lining up with TRBD2. After removal of 0 bases from V and 1 base from J, the junction contained 7 bases not matched to a gene. This CDR3 is 17 amino acids long. CDR1 LGHNA and CDR2 YSLEER come from the germline V gene. The CDR3 coding sequence is TGCGCCAGCAGCCAAGAGCTGGGGGGGGTTGGCACAGATACGCAGTATTTT. This encodes CASSQELGGVGTDTQYF.

The V call is TRBV29-1, the J call TRBJ2-5; D is unclear. The better agreement between TRBJ2-7 and the DNA end casts doubt on the J call. CDR3 length: 13 residues. Per the germline V gene, CDR1 is SQVTM and CDR2 is ANQGSEA. The CDR3 region has the DNA TGCAGCGTTCCTGGCCAGTCCACCTACGAGCAGTACTTC. Its translation: CSVPGQSTYEQYF.